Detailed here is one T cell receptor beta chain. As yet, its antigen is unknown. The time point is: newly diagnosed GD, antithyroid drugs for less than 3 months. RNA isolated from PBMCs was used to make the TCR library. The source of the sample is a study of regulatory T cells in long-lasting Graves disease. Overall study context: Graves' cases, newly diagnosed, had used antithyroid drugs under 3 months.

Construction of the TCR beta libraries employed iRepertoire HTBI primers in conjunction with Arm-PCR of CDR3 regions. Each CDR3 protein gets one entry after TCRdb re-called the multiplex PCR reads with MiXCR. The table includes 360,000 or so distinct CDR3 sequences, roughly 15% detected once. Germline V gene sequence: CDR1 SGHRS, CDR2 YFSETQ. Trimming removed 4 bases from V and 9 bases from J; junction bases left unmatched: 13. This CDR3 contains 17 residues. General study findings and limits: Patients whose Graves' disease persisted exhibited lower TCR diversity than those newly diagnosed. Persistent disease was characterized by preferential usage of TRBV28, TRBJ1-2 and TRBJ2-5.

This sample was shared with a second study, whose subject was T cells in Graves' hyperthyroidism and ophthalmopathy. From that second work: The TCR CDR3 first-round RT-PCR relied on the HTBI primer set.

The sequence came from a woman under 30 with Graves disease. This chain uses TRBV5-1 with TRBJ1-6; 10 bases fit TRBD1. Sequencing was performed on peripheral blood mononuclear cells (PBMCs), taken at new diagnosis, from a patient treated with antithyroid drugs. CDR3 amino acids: CASSRGDRGRLVSPLHF. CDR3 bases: TGCGCCAGCAGCCGCGGAGACAGGGGGCGCCTTGTTTCACCCCTCCACTTT.